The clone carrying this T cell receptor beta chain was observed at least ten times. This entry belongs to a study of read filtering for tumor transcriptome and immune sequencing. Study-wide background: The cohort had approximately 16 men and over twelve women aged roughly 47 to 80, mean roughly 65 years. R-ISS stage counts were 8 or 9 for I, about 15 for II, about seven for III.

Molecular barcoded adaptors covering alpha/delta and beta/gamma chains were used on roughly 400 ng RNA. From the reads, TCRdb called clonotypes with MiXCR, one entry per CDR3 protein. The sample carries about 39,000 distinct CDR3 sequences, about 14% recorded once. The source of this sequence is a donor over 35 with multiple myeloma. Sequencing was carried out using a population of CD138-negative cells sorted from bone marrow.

The CDR3 protein is CASTRDRQTEAFF. The CDR3 DNA reads as TGTGCCAGCACCAGGGACAGACAAACTGAAGCTTTCTTT. The rearrangement joins TRBV7-2 to TRBJ1-1; TRBD1 matches 7 bases. CDR1 SGHTA and CDR2 FQGNSA come from the germline V gene. The CDR3 consists of 13 residues. The trim removed 7 bases at V and 5 bases at J, leaving 7 bases unmatched.